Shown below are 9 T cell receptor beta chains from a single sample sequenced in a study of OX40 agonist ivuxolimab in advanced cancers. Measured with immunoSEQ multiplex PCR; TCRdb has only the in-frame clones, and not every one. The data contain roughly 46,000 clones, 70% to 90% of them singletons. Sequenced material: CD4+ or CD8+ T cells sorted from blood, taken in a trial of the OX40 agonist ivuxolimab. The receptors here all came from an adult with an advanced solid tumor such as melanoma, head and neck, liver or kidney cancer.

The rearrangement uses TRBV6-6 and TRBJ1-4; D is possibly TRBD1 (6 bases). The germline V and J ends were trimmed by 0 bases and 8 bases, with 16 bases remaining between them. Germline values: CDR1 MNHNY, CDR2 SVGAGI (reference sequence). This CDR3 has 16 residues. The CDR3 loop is CASSYSSRGAGEKLFF. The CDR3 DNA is TGTGCCAGCAGTTACTCGAGCCGGGGGGCGGGAGAAAAACTGTTTTTT.

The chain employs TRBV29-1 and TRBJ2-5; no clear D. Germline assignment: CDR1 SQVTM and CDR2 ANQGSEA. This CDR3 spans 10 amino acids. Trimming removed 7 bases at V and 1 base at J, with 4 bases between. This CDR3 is CSGGQETQYF. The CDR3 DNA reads TGCAGCGGAGGCCAAGAGACCCAGTACTTC.

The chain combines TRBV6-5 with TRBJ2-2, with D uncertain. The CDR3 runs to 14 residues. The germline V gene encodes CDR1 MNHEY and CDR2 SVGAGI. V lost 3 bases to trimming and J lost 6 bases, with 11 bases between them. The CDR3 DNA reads TGTGCCAGCAGTTATGGAGATTTGGCCGGGGAGCTGTTTTTT. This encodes CASSYGDLAGELFF.

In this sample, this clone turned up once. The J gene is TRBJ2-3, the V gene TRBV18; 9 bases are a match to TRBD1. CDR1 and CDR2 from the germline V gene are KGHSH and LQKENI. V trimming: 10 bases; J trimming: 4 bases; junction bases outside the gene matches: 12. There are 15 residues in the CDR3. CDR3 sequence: CAIRTLTGGSDTQYF. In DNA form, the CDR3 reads TGTGCCATCCGCACTTTGACAGGGGGATCAGATACGCAGTATTTT.

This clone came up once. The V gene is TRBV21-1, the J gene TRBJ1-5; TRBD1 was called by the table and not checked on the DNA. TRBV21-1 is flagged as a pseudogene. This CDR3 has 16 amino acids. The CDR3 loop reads CASSVSGTGGYQPQHF. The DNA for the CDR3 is TGTGCCAGCAGCGTATCCGGGACAGGGGGCTATCAGCCCCAGCATTTT.

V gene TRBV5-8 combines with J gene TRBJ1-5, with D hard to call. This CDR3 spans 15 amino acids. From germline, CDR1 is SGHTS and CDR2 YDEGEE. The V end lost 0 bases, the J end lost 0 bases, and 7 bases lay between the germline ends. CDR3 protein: CASSLGVYSNQPQHF. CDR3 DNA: TGTGCCAGCAGCTTGGGAGTTTATAGCAATCAGCCCCAGCATTTT.

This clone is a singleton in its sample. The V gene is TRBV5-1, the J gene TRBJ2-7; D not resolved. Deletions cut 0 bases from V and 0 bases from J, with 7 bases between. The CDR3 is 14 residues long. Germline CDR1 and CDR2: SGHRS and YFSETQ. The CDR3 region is CASSLAGSSYEQYF. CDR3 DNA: TGCGCCAGCAGCTTGGCCGGCAGCTCCTACGAGCAGTACTTC.

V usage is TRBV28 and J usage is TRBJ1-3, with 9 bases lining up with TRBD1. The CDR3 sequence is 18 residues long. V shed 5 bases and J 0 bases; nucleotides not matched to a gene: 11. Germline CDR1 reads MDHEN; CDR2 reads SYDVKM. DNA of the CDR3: TGTGCCAGCAGTCTCGGGACAGGGAAAAGTTACTCTGGAAACACCATATATTTT. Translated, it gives CASSLGTGKSYSGNTIYF.

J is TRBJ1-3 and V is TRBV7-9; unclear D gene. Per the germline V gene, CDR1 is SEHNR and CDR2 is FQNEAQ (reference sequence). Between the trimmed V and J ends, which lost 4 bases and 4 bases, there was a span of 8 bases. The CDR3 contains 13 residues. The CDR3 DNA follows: TGTGCCAGCAGCTACGATCAAGGAAACACCATATATTTT. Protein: CASSYDQGNTIYF.